The clone carrying this TCR beta chain is classed as medium-sized. Its antigen is as yet unknown. The sample originates from a study of PD-1 blockade in classical Hodgkin lymphoma. All the patients suffered relapse after autologous stem cell transplantation, and brentuximab vedotin exposure differed. Produced via immunoSEQ multiplex PCR; TCRdb's table is partial and in-frame only. The table includes around 30,000 clones, more than 60% detected once. Points from the study as a whole: Diversity similar to that of newly diagnosed patients was seen at baseline in complete responders.

Germline V gives CDR1 KGHSH, CDR2 LQKENI. CDR3 size: 16 residues. With V trimmed by 4 bases and J by 3 bases, 7 bases remained unmatched. This sequence was found in a human donor with classical Hodgkin lymphoma. Sequenced here: peripheral blood mononuclear cells (PBMCs), sampled before the second cycle of nivolumab. This rearrangement joins TRBV18 to TRBJ2-2; 8 bases are a match to TRBD1. The CDR3 spells CASSLSLTGDTGELFF. As DNA, the CDR3 is TGTGCCAGCTCACTGTCCCTGACAGGGGACACCGGGGAGCTGTTTTTT.